This entry is about one TCR beta chain. Its cognate antigen is unknown. The read ends 3 residues before the CDR3 terminus; that terminus is restored from the germline J gene. The assay was immunoSEQ multiplex PCR, and TCRdb's table has in-frame clones only and misses some. The sample has 25,000 or so clones. Germline CDR1 reads SGHRS; CDR2 reads YFSETQ. V lost 5 bases to trimming and J lost 3 bases; unmatched junction nucleotides: 7. This CDR3 has 14 amino acids. This record comes from a study of Tregs in tolerant kidney transplant recipients. Findings of the study overall: Nucleotide sequences could not be compared across some patients' samples due to primer changes.

Recipients received nonmyeloablative bone marrow transplants from related graft donors, with transient mixed chimerism. CD4+CD25+CD127- Tregs, CD4+CD25- non-Tregs, CD4 and CD8 cells were sorted. The TCR comes from a human patient who received a combined kidney and bone marrow transplant. Part of the T cells may come from the graft donor. V usage is TRBV5-1 and J usage is TRBJ2-5; 7 nucleotides agree with TRBD2. The specimen comprised CD4+ T cells from blood (PBMCs), sampled 6 months after the transplant. The CDR3 region is CASRGLVGEETQYF. The covered CDR3 bases are TGCGCCAGCAGAGGACTAGTGGGTGAAGAGACC.